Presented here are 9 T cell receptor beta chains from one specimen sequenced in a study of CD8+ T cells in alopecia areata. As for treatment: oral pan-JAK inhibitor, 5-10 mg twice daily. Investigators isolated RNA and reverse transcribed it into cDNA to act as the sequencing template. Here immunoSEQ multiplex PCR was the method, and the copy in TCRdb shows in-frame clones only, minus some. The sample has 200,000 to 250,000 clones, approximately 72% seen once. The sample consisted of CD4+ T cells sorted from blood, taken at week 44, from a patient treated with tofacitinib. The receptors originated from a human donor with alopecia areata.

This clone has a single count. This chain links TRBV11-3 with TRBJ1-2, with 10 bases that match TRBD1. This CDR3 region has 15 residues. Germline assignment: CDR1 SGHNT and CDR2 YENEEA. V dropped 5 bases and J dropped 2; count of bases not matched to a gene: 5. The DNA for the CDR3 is TGTGCCAGCAGCCCTCAGACAGGGGGCAACTATGGCTACACCTTC. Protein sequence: CASSPQTGGNYGYTF.

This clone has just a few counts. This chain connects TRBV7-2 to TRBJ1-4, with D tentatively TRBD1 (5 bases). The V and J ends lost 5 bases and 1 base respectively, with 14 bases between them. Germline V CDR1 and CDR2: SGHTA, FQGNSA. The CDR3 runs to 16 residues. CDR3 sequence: CASSPVGQGTNEKLFF. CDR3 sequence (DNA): TGTGCCAGCAGCCCCGTGGGGCAGGGAACTAATGAAAAACTGTTTTTT.

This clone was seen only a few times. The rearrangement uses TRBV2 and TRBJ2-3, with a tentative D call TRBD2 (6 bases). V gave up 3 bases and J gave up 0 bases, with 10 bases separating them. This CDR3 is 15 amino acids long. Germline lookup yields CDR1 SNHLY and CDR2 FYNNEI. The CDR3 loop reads CASSDLGGSTDTQYF. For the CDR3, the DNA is TGTGCCAGCAGTGATCTCGGGGGTAGCACAGATACGCAGTATTTT.

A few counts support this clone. The CDR3 bases are TGTGCCAGTAGTATGAGAGGGACCGGGACAGCCGCTCCTGGTGAGCAGTTCTTC. Protein sequence: CASSMRGTGTAAPGEQFF. The chain has TRBV19 and TRBJ2-1; TRBD1 aligns across 7 bases. Germline V gives CDR1 LNHDA, CDR2 SQIVND (reference sequence). J was trimmed by 9 bases and V by 3 bases; bases with no gene match: 20. This CDR3 has 18 residues.

As DNA, the CDR3 is TGTGCCAGCAGCTTGGTAACAGGGGGCTACGAAGCTTTCTTT. This encodes CASSLVTGGYEAFF. The chain is built from TRBV7-2 and TRBJ1-1, with 9 bases matching TRBD1. The CDR3 has 14 residues. V was pared by 3 bases and J by 8 bases, with 7 bases of the junction left unmatched. CDR1 and CDR2 (germline): SGHTA, FQGNSA. Full variable domain (outside the CDR3, taken from reference TRBV7-2 and TRBJ1-1): GAGVSQSPSNKVTEKGKDVELRCDPISGHTALYWYRQSLGQGLEFLIYFQGNSAPDKSGLPSDRFSAERTGGSVSTLTIQRTQQEDSAVYLCASSLVTGGYEAFFGQGTRLTVV.

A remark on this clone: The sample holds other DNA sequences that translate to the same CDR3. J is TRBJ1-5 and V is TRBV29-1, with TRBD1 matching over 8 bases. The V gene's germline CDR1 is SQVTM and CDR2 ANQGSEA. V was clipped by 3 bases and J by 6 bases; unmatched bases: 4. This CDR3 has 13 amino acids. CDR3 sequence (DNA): TGCAGCGTTGAGGTAGACAGGGGTCAGCCCCAGCATTTT. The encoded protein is CSVEVDRGQPQHF.

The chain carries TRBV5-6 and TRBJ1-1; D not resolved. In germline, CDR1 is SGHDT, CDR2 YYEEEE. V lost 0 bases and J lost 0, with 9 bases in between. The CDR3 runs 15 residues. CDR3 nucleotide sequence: TGTGCCAGCAGCTTGGATCCGACGATGAACACTGAAGCTTTCTTT. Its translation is CASSLDPTMNTEAFF.

CDR3 nucleotides: TGCAGCGTCTATCTCACAGGGGTGGTTGGCTACACCTTC. This gives the protein CSVYLTGVVGYTF. The genes are TRBV29-1 and TRBJ1-2; TRBD1 agrees at 7 bases. V was pared by 6 bases and J by 7 bases, with 11 bases of the junction left unmatched. The CDR3 spans 13 residues. Germline CDR1 reads SQVTM; CDR2 reads ANQGSEA.

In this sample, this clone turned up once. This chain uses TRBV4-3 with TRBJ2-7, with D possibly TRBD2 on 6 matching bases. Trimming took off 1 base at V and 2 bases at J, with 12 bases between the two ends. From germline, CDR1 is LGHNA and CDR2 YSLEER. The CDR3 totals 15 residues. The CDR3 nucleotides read TGCGCCAGCAGCCAAGGCGGGACCCCCGCCTACGAGCAGTACTTC. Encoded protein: CASSQGGTPAYEQYF.